This T cell receptor beta chain emerged from a study of blood T cell repertoires in COVID-19. CDR3 size: 15 residues. The germline CDR1 and CDR2 sequences are LGHDT and YNNKEL (reference sequence). V gave up 6 bases and J gave up 3 bases, with 18 bases separating them. Per the original methods: Amplification of reference gene primers was used by the study to estimate nucleated cell counts. Some clones are missing from TCRdb's copy, which holds only in-frame ones; the method was immunoSEQ multiplex PCR. V and J calls and clone size follow that table, whereas D and trimming were derived from the DNA. The data show roughly 100,000 clones, around 80% seen once.

The TCR sequence derives from a man aged 65 to 85 with acute or convalescent COVID-19. The sequenced sample was peripheral blood. This chain links TRBV3-1 (or the pseudogene TRBV3-2) with TRBJ2-7; no clear D. CDR3 DNA: TGTGCCAGCAGGCCCAACCCCAGCGAACACTACGAGCAGTACTTC. Residues: CASRPNPSEHYEQYF.